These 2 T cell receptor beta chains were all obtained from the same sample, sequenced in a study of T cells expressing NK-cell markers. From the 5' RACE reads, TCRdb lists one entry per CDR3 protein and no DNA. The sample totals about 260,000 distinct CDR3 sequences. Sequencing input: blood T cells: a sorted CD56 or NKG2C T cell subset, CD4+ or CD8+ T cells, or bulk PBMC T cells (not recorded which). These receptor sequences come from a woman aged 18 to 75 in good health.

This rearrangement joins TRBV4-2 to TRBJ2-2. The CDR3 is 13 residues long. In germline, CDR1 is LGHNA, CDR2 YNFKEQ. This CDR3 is CASSQDRSGELFF.

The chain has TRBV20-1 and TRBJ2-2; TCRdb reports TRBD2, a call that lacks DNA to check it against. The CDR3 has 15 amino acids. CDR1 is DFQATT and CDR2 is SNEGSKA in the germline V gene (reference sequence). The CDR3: CSARKRGWGTGELFF.